These T cell receptor beta chains were read from a single sample in a study of blood T cell repertoires in COVID-19. Sequencing used immunoSEQ multiplex PCR; TCRdb keeps in-frame clones, though not all of them. Here the sample spans 180,000 or so clones, around 85% being singletons. Sequenced sample: peripheral blood. Receptors were obtained from a person aged 70 to 79 with COVID-19, enrolled during active disease. Both conserved end residues are part of each CDR3. D genes are given only for firm matches. Clone size appears in some rows only: once, few, many, or a class for an expanded clone.

>TRBV19|.|TRBJ2-2|TRBD1
TGTGCCAGTATCGATGACTCCGGGACAGGCGCAATCACCGGGGAGCTGTTTTTT
CASIDDSGTGAITGELFF
>TRBV5-8|.|TRBJ2-1|TRBD1
TGTGCCAGCAGCTCCGGGGACAGATTTTACAATGAGCAGTTCTTC
CASSSGDRFYNEQFF
>TRBV7-6|.|TRBJ1-1|.
TGTGCCAGCAGCTTAGTAGGGGGGGAGGTAAACACTGAAGCTTTCTTT
CASSLVGGEVNTEAFF
>TRBV7-8|.|TRBJ2-1|.
TGTGCCAGCAGCTTCCCAGGTACCGATGAGCAGTTCTTC
CASSFPGTDEQFF
>TRBV4-2|.|TRBJ2-7|.
TGTGCCAGCAGCCATCGCCGGGAACAGGGTATATCCTACGAGCAGTACTTC
CASSHRREQGISYEQYF
>TRBV3-1/TRBV3-2|.|TRBJ1-1|TRBD1
TGTGCCAGCAGCCAAGAGTTCAGGAGGGGGCGGCTGAACACTGAAGCTTTCTTT
CASSQEFRRGRLNTEAFF
>TRBV5-4|.|TRBJ2-1|TRBD1
TGTGCCACCAACACAGGGGGCGGGGAGCAGTTCTTC
CATNTGGGEQFF
>TRBV5-4|.|TRBJ2-2|.
TGTGCCAGCAGCTTGGAAACAGTCACTGGGGAGCTGTTTTTT
CASSLETVTGELFF
>TRBV13|few|TRBJ1-2|TRBD1
TGTGCCAGCAGCTTAGGGATTCTCCAAACCGGGACAGGGGGCTCTCCGTATGGCTACACCTTC
CASSLGILQTGTGGSPYGYTF
>TRBV5-1|.|TRBJ1-2|TRBD1
TGCGCCAGCAGCTCCGGGACAGGGTTTTATGGCTACACCTTC
CASSSGTGFYGYTF
>TRBV11-1|.|TRBJ2-7|TRBD2
TGTGCCAGTCGACTAGCGGGAGGCTTTGAGCAGTACTTC
CASRLAGGFEQYF
>TRBV18|.|TRBJ2-2|TRBD2
TGTGCCAGCTCACCGCTTTCCGCGGGGGGCGCAGGCGGGGAGCTGTTTTTT
CASSPLSAGGAGGELFF
>TRBV7-9|.|TRBJ1-1|TRBD1
TGTGCCAGCAGCCAGAGACAGGGGGTGAACACTGAAGCTTTCTTT
CASSQRQGVNTEAFF
>TRBV28|.|TRBJ1-5|.
TGTGCCAACAGTTTTATCATGGGAGGGGATAGCAATCAGCCCCAGCATTTT
CANSFIMGGDSNQPQHF
>TRBV6-5|.|TRBJ1-4|.
TGTGCCAGCAGTTCGGCAGGGTTTAAGGATGAAAAACTGTTTTTT
CASSSAGFKDEKLFF
>TRBV30|.|TRBJ1-1|.
TGTGCCTGGAGTCCTCGCCGAACAGGCGGAAACACTGAAGCTTTCTTT
CAWSPRRTGGNTEAFF
>TRBV11-3|.|TRBJ2-5|.
TGTGCCAGCAGCTCGGGGGCTAGCGGCCAAGAGACCCAGTACTTC
CASSSGASGQETQYF
>TRBV2|.|TRBJ1-2|.
TGTGCCAGCAGTGAAGACAAGACTAACTATGGCTACACCTTC
CASSEDKTNYGYTF
>TRBV28|.|TRBJ1-2|.
TGTGCCACCGTCCCGGGGGGCCACGTCCCTGGCTATGGCTACACCTTC
CATVPGGHVPGYGYTF
>TRBV6-5|.|TRBJ2-7|.
TGTGCCAGTACAGATACGACCTACGAGCAGTACTTC
CASTDTTYEQYF
>TRBV7-9|once|TRBJ1-3|TRBD1
TGTGCCAGCAGCTTATGGGACAGGGTCTCTGGAAACACCATATATTTT
CASSLWDRVSGNTIYF
>TRBV28|.|TRBJ1-1|TRBD1
TGTGCCAGCGGGACAGGGGGGATGAACACTGAAGCTTTCTTT
CASGTGGMNTEAFF
>TRBV27|.|TRBJ2-1|.
TGTGCCAGCAGTTACTCCCGCGACAGGCATGAGCAGTTCTTC
CASSYSRDRHEQFF
>TRBV29-1|.|TRBJ2-1|TRBD2
TGCAGCGATAGAGGGAGGGTTTACAATGAGCAGTTCTTC
CSDRGRVYNEQFF
>TRBV5-1|.|TRBJ1-1|.
TGCGCCAGCAGCTTGGAGGCAGCCAGGAAAGCTTTCTTT
CASSLEAARKAFF